This TCR beta chain was documented in a study of CD4+ T cells in melanoma. The V segment lost 5 bases and the J segment 1 base; nucleotides outside the gene matches: 9. There are 16 residues in the CDR3. Germline loops: CDR1 MDHEN, CDR2 SYDVKM. Libraries were prepared by immunoSEQ multiplex PCR; TCRdb keeps only in-frame clonotypes and omits some of them. The repertoire holds 50,000 or so clones, approximately 92% seen once, with 12% in the top ten. The sequenced material came from peripheral blood. The sequence came from a human donor with melanoma. The rearrangement links TRBV28 to TRBJ2-5; 8 bases map to TRBD2. DNA of the CDR3: TGTGCCAGCAGTCCCCGGGGGGGCTCGGTCCAAGAGACCCAGTACTTC. It codes for CASSPRGGSVQETQYF.